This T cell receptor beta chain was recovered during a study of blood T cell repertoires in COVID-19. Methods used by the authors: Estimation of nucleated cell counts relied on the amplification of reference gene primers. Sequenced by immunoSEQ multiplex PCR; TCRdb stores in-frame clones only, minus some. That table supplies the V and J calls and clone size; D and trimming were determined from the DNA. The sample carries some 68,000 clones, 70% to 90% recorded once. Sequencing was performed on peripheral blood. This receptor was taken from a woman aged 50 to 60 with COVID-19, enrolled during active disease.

The chain's CDR3 is CAISEVQGRGYTF. The CDR3 DNA is TGTGCCATCAGTGAGGTGCAGGGTCGTGGCTACACCTTC. J is TRBJ1-2 and V is TRBV10-3, with D maybe TRBD1 (5 bases). Germline V gene data show CDR1 as ENHRY and CDR2 as SYGVKD. Trimming cost V 2 bases and J 7 bases, with 11 bases left between them. This CDR3 is 13 amino acids long.